The clone carrying this T cell receptor (beta chain) showed up just once. As originally analysed: Amplification with reference gene primers provided the estimates of nucleated cell counts. Some clones are missing from TCRdb's copy, which holds only in-frame ones; the method was immunoSEQ multiplex PCR. That table supplies the V and J calls and clone size; D and trimming were determined from the DNA. This repertoire shows 200,000 to 250,000 clones, just over 90% found once; its top ten account for 1.2%. This sample is part of a study of blood T cell repertoires in COVID-19. Study-level information: PBMCs, B-cell-depleted T cells, or T cells provided the cDNA or gDNA that made up the material.

The germline gives CDR1 SEHNR, CDR2 FQNEAQ (reference sequence). This CDR3 has 14 residues. V trimming: 4 bases; J trimming: 8 bases; junction bases outside the gene matches: 8. The source is a man aged 30 to 45 with acute or convalescent COVID-19. This chain joins TRBV7-9 and TRBJ1-2; TRBD1 agrees at 9 bases. Sequencing was performed on peripheral blood. For the CDR3, the DNA is TGTGCCAGCAGCTCCATCACAGGGGGCGAAGGCTACACCTTC. It codes for CASSSITGGEGYTF.